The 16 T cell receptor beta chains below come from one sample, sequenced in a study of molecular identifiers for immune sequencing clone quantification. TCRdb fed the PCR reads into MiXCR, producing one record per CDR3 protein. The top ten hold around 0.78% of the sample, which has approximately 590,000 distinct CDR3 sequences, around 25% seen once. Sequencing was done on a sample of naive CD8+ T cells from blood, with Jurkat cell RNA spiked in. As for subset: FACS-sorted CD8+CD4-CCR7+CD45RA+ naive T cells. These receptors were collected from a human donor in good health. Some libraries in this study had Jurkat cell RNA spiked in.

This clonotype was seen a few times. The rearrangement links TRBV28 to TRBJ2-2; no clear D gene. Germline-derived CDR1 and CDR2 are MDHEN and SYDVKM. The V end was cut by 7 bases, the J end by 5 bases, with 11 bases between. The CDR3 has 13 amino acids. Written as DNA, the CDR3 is TGTGCCAGCACCTTCCGTCCGACCGGGGAGCTGTTTTTT. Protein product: CASTFRPTGELFF.

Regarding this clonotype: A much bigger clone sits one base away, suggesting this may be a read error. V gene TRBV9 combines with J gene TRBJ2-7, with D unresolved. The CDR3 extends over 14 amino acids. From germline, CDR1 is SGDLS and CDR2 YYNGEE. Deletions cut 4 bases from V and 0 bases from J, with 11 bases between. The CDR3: CASSPSRCSYEQYF. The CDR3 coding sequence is TGTGCCAGCAGCCCGAGCAGGTGCTCCTACGAGCAGTACTTC. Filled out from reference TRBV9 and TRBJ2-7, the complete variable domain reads DSGVTQTPKHLITATGQRVTLRCSPRSGDLSVYWYQQSLDQGLQFLIQYYNGEERAKGNILERFSAQQFPDLHSELNLSSLELGDSALYFCASSPSRCSYEQYFGPGTRLTVT.

CDR3 coding DNA: TGTGCCAGCAGCCCTCCCCCCGGGCTTCGCTATGGCTACACCTTC. It specifies CASSPPPGLRYGYTF. The chain has TRBV7-8 and TRBJ1-2; D gene ambiguous. The germline V and J ends were trimmed by 5 bases and 4 bases, with 17 bases remaining between them. The CDR3 length is 15 residues. Germline V gene lookup returns CDR1 SGHVS and CDR2 FQNEAQ.

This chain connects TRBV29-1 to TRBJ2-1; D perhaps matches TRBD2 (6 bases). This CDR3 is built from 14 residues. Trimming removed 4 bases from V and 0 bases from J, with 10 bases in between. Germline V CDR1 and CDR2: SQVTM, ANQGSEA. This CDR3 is CSVVGEDSYNEQFF. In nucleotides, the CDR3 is TGCAGCGTTGTCGGGGAGGACTCCTACAATGAGCAGTTCTTC.

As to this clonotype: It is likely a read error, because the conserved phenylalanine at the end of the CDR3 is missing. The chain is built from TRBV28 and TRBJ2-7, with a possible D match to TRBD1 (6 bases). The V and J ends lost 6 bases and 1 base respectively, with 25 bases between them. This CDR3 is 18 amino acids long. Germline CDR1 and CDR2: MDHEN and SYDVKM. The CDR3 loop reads CASSLDWTVTLSSYEQYY. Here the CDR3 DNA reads TGTGCCAGCAGCCTAGATTGGACAGTCACGCTTTCGTCCTACGAGCAGTACTAC.

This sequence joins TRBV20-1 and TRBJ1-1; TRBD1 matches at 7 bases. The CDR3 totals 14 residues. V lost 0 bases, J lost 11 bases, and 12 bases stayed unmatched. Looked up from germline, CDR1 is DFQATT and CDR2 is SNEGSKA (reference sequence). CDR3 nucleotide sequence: TGCAGTGCTAGAGATTCAGGGGGATTCCAGTTCGCTTTCTTT. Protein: CSARDSGGFQFAFF.

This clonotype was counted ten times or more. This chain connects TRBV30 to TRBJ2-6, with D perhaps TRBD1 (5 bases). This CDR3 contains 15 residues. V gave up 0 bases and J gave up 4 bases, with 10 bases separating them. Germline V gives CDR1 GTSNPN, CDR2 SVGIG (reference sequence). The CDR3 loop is CAWSVKGPGANVLTF. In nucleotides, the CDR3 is TGTGCCTGGAGTGTAAAGGGGCCCGGGGCCAACGTCCTGACTTTC.

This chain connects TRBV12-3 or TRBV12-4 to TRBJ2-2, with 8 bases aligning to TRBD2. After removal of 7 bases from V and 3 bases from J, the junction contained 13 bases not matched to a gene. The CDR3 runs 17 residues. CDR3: CASTGGDGDPDTGELFF. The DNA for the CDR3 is TGTGCCAGCACCGGGGGGGATGGGGACCCAGACACCGGGGAGCTGTTTTTT.

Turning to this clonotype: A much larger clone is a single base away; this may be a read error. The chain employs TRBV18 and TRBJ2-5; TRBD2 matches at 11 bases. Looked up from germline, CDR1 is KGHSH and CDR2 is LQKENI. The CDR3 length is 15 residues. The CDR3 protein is CASSGLAGLQEPQYF. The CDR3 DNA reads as TGTGCCAGCTCAGGACTAGCGGGTTTACAAGAGCCCCAGTACTTC.

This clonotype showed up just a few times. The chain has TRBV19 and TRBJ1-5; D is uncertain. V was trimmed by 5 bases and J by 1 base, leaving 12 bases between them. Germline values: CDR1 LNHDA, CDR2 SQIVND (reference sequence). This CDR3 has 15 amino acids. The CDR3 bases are TGTGCCAGTAGTCCGTCAGCAGGCAGCAATCAGCCCCAGCATTTT. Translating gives CASSPSAGSNQPQHF. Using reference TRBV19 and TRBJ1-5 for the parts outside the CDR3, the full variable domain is DGGITQSPKYLFRKEGQNVTLSCEQNLNHDAMYWYRQDPGQGLRLIYYSQIVNDFQKGDIAEGYSVSREKKESFPLTVTSAQKNPTAFYLCASSPSAGSNQPQHFGDGTRLSIL.

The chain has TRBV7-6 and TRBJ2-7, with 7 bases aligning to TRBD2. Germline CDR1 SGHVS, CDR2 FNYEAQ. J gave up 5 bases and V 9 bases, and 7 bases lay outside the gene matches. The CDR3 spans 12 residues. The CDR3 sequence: CASEGGEHEQYF. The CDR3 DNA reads TGTGCCAGTGAGGGAGGGGAGCACGAGCAGTACTTC.

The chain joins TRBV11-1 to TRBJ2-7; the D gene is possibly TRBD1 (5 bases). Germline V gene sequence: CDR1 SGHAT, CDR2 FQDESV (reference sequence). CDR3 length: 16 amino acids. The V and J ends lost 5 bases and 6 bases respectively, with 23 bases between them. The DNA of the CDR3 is TGTGCCAGCAGCCTAGGTCTCAGGGAATGGAATGGCGAGCAGTACTTC. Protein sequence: CASSLGLREWNGEQYF.

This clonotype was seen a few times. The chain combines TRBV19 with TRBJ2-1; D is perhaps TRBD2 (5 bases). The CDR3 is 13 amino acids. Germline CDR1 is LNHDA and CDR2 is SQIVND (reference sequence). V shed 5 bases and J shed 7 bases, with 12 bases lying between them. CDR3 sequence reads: CASSSSGWNEQFF. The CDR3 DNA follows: TGTGCCAGTAGTTCGTCGGGGTGGAATGAGCAGTTCTTC.

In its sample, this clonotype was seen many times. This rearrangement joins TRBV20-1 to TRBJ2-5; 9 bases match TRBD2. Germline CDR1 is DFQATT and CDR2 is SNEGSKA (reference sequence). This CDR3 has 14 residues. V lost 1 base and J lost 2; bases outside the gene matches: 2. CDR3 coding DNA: TGCAGTGCTAGAGCTCTAGCGGGGCAAGAGACCCAGTACTTC. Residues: CSARALAGQETQYF.

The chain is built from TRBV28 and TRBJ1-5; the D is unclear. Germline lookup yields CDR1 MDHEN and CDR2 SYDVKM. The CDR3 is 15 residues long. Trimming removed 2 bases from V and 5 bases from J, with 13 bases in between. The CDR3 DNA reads TGTGCCAGCAGTTTAAAAGGGTTTAAGGATCAGCCCCAGCATTTT. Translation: CASSLKGFKDQPQHF. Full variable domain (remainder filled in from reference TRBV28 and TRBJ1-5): DVKVTQSSRYLVKRTGEKVFLECVQDMDHENMFWYRQDPGLGLRLIYFSYDVKMKEKGDIPEGYSVSREKKERFSLILESASTNQTSMYLCASSLKGFKDQPQHFGDGTRLSIL.

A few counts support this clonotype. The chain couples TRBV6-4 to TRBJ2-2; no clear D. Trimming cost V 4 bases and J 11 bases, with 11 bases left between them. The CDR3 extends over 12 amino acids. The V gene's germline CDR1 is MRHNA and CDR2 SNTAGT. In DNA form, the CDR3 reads TGTGCCAGCAGTGGCTCTGACGGCGAGCTGTTTTTT. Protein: CASSGSDGELFF.